The rows below give T cell receptor beta chains drawn from one sample of a study of technical replicates of blood from a handful of donors. TCRdb's copy holds only in-frame clones and misses some; the assay was immunoSEQ multiplex PCR. The table includes approximately 64,000 clones, approximately 83% detected once. Sequenced sample: PBMCs. The receptors here all came from a human donor in good health. Some clones in this sample may be carry-over from other donors' samples. CDR3s include the opening cysteine and the closing phenylalanine or tryptophan. A D gene is named only where the DNA matches it firmly. The size of a clone is reported for some rows only, either as once, few or many, or as a class for expanded clones.

j_call,v_call,clone_size,d_call,cdr3_aa,cdr3_nt
TRBJ1-6,TRBV2,.,TRBD1,CASSDPGQGSYSPLHF,TGTGCCAGCAGTGACCCGGGACAGGGGAGTTACTCACCCCTCCACTTT
TRBJ2-3,TRBV9,once,.,CASSAGWADTQYF,TGTGCCAGCAGCGCCGGGTGGGCAGATACGCAGTATTTT
TRBJ1-5,TRBV15,.,.,CATSRDQGLGQPQHF,TGTGCCACCAGCAGAGATCAAGGATTGGGCCAGCCCCAGCATTTT
TRBJ2-5,TRBV5-1,many,TRBD2,CASSYYSGGQETQYF,TGCGCCAGCAGCTACTACAGCGGGGGGCAAGAGACCCAGTACTTC
TRBJ1-5,TRBV18,.,TRBD1,CASSPDRGSNQPQHF,TGTGCCAGCTCACCAGACAGGGGTAGCAATCAGCCCCAGCATTTT
TRBJ2-7,TRBV6-6,.,TRBD1,CASSWGDRGTYEQYF,TGTGCCAGCAGTTGGGGGGACAGGGGAACCTACGAGCAGTACTTC
TRBJ2-1,TRBV7-3,.,.,CASSLNRASSYNEQFF,TGTGCCAGCAGCTTAAACAGGGCGAGCTCCTACAATGAGCAGTTCTTC
TRBJ1-1,TRBV12-5,.,.,CASAEPTVNAEAFF,TGTGCTAGTGCCGAGCCCACAGTTAACGCTGAAGCTTTCTTT
TRBJ2-3,TRBV7-2,once,.,CASRESTDTQYF,TGTGCCAGCAGGGAGAGCACAGATACGCAGTATTTT
TRBJ1-5,TRBV5-6,.,.,CASSLARERGSNQPQHF,TGTGCCAGCAGCTTGGCGAGGGAAAGAGGAAGCAATCAGCCCCAGCATTTT
TRBJ1-2,TRBV27,.,.,CASSSSQLGNYGYTF,TGTGCCAGCAGTTCTTCACAGTTGGGTAACTATGGCTACACCTTC
TRBJ2-7,TRBV27,.,TRBD1,CASSLSGTGLYEQYF,TGTGCCAGCAGTTTATCCGGGACAGGGCTATACGAGCAGTACTTC
TRBJ1-6,TRBV30,.,.,CAWSRSDYNSPLHF,TGTGCCTGGAGTCGAAGCGACTATAATTCACCCCTCCACTTT
TRBJ2-3,TRBV25-1,once,.,CASSEGRGQASDTQYF,TGTGCCAGCAGTGAAGGGAGGGGACAGGCCTCCGATACGCAGTATTTT
TRBJ2-6,TRBV7-3,.,.,CASSSQPGNSGANVLTF,TGTGCCAGCAGCTCCCAGCCCGGGAACTCTGGGGCCAACGTCCTGACTTTC
TRBJ2-2,TRBV4-3,.,TRBD1,CASSQDFGTDTGELFF,TGCGCCAGCAGCCAAGATTTCGGGACAGACACCGGGGAGCTGTTTTTT
TRBJ2-7,TRBV5-4,.,.,CASSRRLDLQREQYF,TGTGCCAGCAGCCGGCGACTAGATTTACAGCGCGAGCAGTACTTC
TRBJ2-1,TRBV6-4,.,.,CASSSTGEVREQFF,TGTGCCAGCAGTAGCACAGGGGAGGTCAGGGAGCAGTTCTTC
TRBJ2-7,TRBV5-6,.,.,CASSSLGGASYKQYF,TGTGCCAGCAGCTCCCTAGGAGGAGCGTCCTATAAGCAGTACTTC
TRBJ2-7,TRBV11-2,.,.,CASSLGRSYEQYF,TGTGCCAGCAGCTTAGGGAGGTCCTACGAGCAGTACTTC
TRBJ1-2,TRBV5-4,.,.,CASSLQGSGYTF,TGTGCCAGCAGCTTACAGGGAAGTGGCTACACCTTC
TRBJ2-1,TRBV10-1,.,.,CASSDGTSYNEQFF,TGCGCCAGCAGTGACGGGACATCATACAATGAGCAGTTCTTC
TRBJ1-5,TRBV4-2,few,.,CASSPEGQSNQPQHF,TGTGCCAGCAGCCCCGAAGGACAGAGCAATCAGCCCCAGCATTTT
TRBJ1-5,TRBV7-8,.,.,CASSWGDSNQPQHF,TGTGCCAGCAGCTGGGGGGATAGCAATCAGCCCCAGCATTTT
TRBJ2-2,TRBV7-2,few,TRBD2,CASSLSLGGGTGELFF,TGTGCCAGCAGCTTATCCCTCGGCGGGGGCACCGGGGAGCTGTTTTTT
TRBJ2-2,TRBV5-1,.,.,CASSYRTGTNTGELFF,TGCGCCAGCAGCTACCGGACGGGGACGAACACCGGGGAGCTGTTTTTT
TRBJ1-4,TRBV7-6,once,.,CASSPSQANEKLFF,TGTGCCAGCAGCCCCTCTCAGGCTAATGAAAAACTGTTTTTT
TRBJ2-2,TRBV4-2,.,.,CASSQPRTGELFF,TGTGCCAGCAGCCAGCCTCGGACCGGGGAGCTGTTTTTT
TRBJ1-2,TRBV5-6,once,TRBD1,CASSWDRLLSYGYTF,TGTGCCAGCAGCTGGGACAGGCTCCTAAGCTATGGCTACACCTTC
TRBJ1-4,TRBV7-9,.,.,CASSLTGSLGEKLFF,TGTGCCAGCAGCTTAACAGGGAGTCTGGGTGAAAAACTGTTTTTT
TRBJ1-2,TRBV18,once,.,CASSPSLNYGYTF,TGTGCCAGCTCACCAAGCCTAAACTATGGCTACACCTTC